The 21 T cell receptor beta chains below come from one sample, sequenced in a study of T-cell memory formation after mild COVID-19. TCRdb processed the 5' RACE reads anew with MiXCR; each CDR3 protein has one entry. The data contain around 300,000 distinct CDR3 sequences, roughly 18% of them seen just once; the ten biggest clones take up about 21%. Sequencing used PBMCs or a T cell subset sorted from them (not recorded which). The receptors come from a man between 18 and 35 years old who had mild COVID-19 (a few samples of this study predate the infection). Cell type and time point are not known.

This clonotype came up a few times. This sequence joins TRBV18 and TRBJ2-7; perhaps TRBD2 as D (6 bases). Deletions cut 3 bases from V and 2 bases from J, with 14 bases between. This CDR3 region has 15 residues. CDR1 KGHSH and CDR2 LQKENI come from the germline V gene. For the CDR3, the DNA is TGTGCCAGCTCACCCCGGGGGTCCTGGACCTACGAGCAGTACGTC. Protein sequence: CASSPRGSWTYEQYV.

The gene calls are TRBV3-1 and TRBJ2-5; D is unresolved. The CDR3 is 12 amino acids. With 1 base removed from V and 5 bases from J, the gap between germline ends came to 5 bases. CDR1 is LGHDT, CDR2 YNNKEL, per germline (reference sequence). The CDR3 DNA reads TGTGCCAGCAGCCAAGTCCCTGAGACCCAGTACTTC. Amino acid sequence: CASSQVPETQYF.

This clonotype came up a few times. This chain uses TRBV12-3 or TRBV12-4 with TRBJ1-3; D ambiguous. CDR3 length equals 16 residues. V was shortened by 1 base and J by 0 bases, with 10 bases between the two germline ends. This CDR3 is CASSLESGSSGNTIYF. The CDR3 DNA follows: TGTGCCAGCAGTTTAGAGTCCGGTTCCTCTGGAAACACCATATATTTT.

The chain carries TRBV14 and TRBJ2-3; 9 positions match TRBD1. The CDR3 length is 14 residues. Germline CDR1 and CDR2: SGHDN and FVKESK. The ends lost 5 bases at V and 5 bases at J; junction bases unmatched: 5. The CDR3 protein is CASSTRQGGDTQYF. DNA of the CDR3: TGTGCCAGCAGCACTCGACAGGGGGGAGATACGCAGTATTTT.

This chain joins TRBV5-5 and TRBJ2-3, with a weak D call TRBD1 (5 bases). CDR3 length: 16 amino acids. Germline values: CDR1 SGHKS, CDR2 YYEKEE (reference sequence). Trimming removed 4 bases at V and 6 bases at J, with 21 bases between. In DNA form, the CDR3 reads TGTGCCAGCAGCCCACCCGGACATCCCCGGTGGGATACGCAGTATTTT. Translating it yields CASSPPGHPRWDTQYF.

The table lists this clonotype with a few counts. This chain connects TRBV6-5 to TRBJ1-2, with D perhaps TRBD1 (5 bases). The ends were cut back, 8 bases at V and 2 bases at J, with 18 bases in the middle. The germline V gene encodes CDR1 MNHEY and CDR2 SVGAGI. CDR3 length: 15 residues. The CDR3 loop reads CASSSTGTSNYGYTF. For the CDR3, the DNA is TGTGCCAGCTCATCAACCGGGACTTCAAACTATGGCTACACCTTC.

The gene calls are TRBV18 and TRBJ2-4; TRBD2 aligns across 8 bases. This CDR3 contains 14 residues. In germline, CDR1 is KGHSH, CDR2 LQKENI. J was trimmed by 8 bases and V by 0 bases; bases with no gene match: 3. In DNA, the CDR3 is TGTGCCAGCTCACCACCGGGACTAGGATACATTCAGTACTTC. It yields the protein CASSPPGLGYIQYF.

The chain has TRBV18 and TRBJ1-6; 7 bases fit TRBD1. The CDR3 has 12 residues. With 5 bases clipped from V and 9 bases from J, the junction kept 1 base outside the gene matches. CDR1 KGHSH and CDR2 LQKENI come from the germline V gene. The CDR3 bases are TGTGCCAGCTCAACAGGGGTTTCACCCCTCCACTTT. Translated, it gives CASSTGVSPLHF.

This clonotype was recorded a few times. The chain carries TRBV29-1 and TRBJ2-1; D gene uncertain. This CDR3 region has 15 residues. The germline V and J ends were trimmed by 2 bases and 0 bases, with 11 bases remaining between them. CDR1 is SQVTM and CDR2 is ANQGSEA in the germline V gene. CDR3 sequence reads: CSVERGVSSYNEQFF. CDR3 bases: TGCAGCGTTGAAAGAGGCGTGAGCTCCTACAATGAGCAGTTCTTC.

The chain employs TRBV3-1 and TRBJ2-5; perhaps TRBD2 as D (6 bases). Germline CDR1 reads LGHDT; CDR2 reads YNNKEL (reference sequence). V lost 0 bases, J lost 1 base, and 21 bases lay in between. This CDR3 is built from 19 residues. The CDR3 region has the DNA TGTGCCAGCAGCCAAGAGCGGGAAGTGACGGAACGAGTCCAAGAGACCCAGTACTTC. Protein product: CASSQEREVTERVQETQYF.

This clonotype was observed a handful of times. The chain employs TRBV15 and TRBJ1-3, with D possibly matching TRBD1 (5 bases). V lost 0 bases, J lost 3 bases, and 9 bases lay in between. The CDR3 is 15 amino acids. The germline CDR1 and CDR2 sequences are LNHNV and YYDKDF (reference sequence). The CDR3 DNA is TGTGCCACCAGCAGAGATCTAGGGGTTGGAAACACCATATATTTT. Amino acid sequence: CATSRDLGVGNTIYF.

In its sample, this clonotype was seen a few times. The J gene is TRBJ1-1, the V gene TRBV11-2; D uncertain. V was pared by 4 bases and J by 1 base, with 10 bases between. This CDR3 has 14 amino acids. Germline CDR1 reads SGHAT; CDR2 reads FQNNGV. The CDR3 bases are TGTGCCAGCAGCTCCCGGACGGGGAACACTGAAGCTTTCTTT. Its translation is CASSSRTGNTEAFF.

This chain connects TRBV28 to TRBJ2-7, with no clear D. Trimming took off 3 bases at V and 4 bases at J, with 10 bases between the two ends. The CDR3 loop spans 13 amino acids. Germline V gives CDR1 MDHEN, CDR2 SYDVKM. The CDR3 protein is CASSFGTLYEQYF. In nucleotides, the CDR3 is TGTGCCAGCAGTTTTGGCACCTTATACGAGCAGTACTTC.

The chain combines TRBV5-6 with TRBJ1-1; 7 bases match TRBD1. V dropped 7 bases and J dropped 4; count of bases not matched to a gene: 13. This CDR3 has 15 residues. Germline CDR1 reads SGHDT; CDR2 reads YYEEEE. CDR3 sequence reads: CASGPTDRIRTEAFF. CDR3 nucleotides: TGTGCCAGCGGGCCGACGGACAGGATTCGCACTGAAGCTTTCTTT.

V usage is TRBV4-3 and J usage is TRBJ2-5; 10 nucleotides match TRBD1. The CDR3 covers 15 residues. J was trimmed by 5 bases and V by 3 bases; bases with no gene match: 6. Germline CDR1 LGHNA, CDR2 YSLEER. The DNA of the CDR3 is TGCGCCAGCAGCCAGACAGGGGGCTGGGGGGAGACCCAGTACTTC. Translation gives CASSQTGGWGETQYF.

This clonotype was counted a few times. CDR3 amino acids: CATSDSGRTNTEAFF. Here the CDR3 DNA reads TGTGCCACCAGTGATTCCGGACGTACGAACACTGAAGCTTTCTTT. V usage is TRBV24-1 and J usage is TRBJ1-1, with D unresolved. Germline-derived CDR1 and CDR2 are KGHDR and SFDVKD. The CDR3 has 15 amino acids. V was shortened by 2 bases and J by 1 base, with 10 bases between the two germline ends.

This chain joins TRBV7-9 and TRBJ2-1, with D perhaps matching TRBD2 (6 bases). Per the germline V gene, CDR1 is SEHNR and CDR2 is FQNEAQ (reference sequence). This CDR3 comprises 15 residues. V shed 3 bases and J shed 8 bases, with 17 bases lying between them. The CDR3 spells CASSLGRFNGYEQFF. The CDR3 coding sequence is TGTGCCAGCAGCTTGGGGAGGTTCAACGGTTATGAGCAGTTCTTC. Filled out from reference TRBV7-9 and TRBJ2-1, the complete variable domain reads DTGVSQNPRHKITKRGQNVTFRCDPISEHNRLYWYRQTLGQGPEFLTYFQNEAQLEKSRLLSDRFSAERPKGSFSTLEIQRTEQGDSAMYLCASSLGRFNGYEQFFGPGTRLTVL.

Only a few counts were recorded for this clonotype. The genes are TRBV7-9 and TRBJ2-3, with TRBD1 identical over 9 bases. The CDR3 has 15 amino acids. V lost 4 bases and J lost 4; bases outside the gene matches: 6. Per the germline V gene, CDR1 is SEHNR and CDR2 is FQNEAQ (reference sequence). CDR3 residues: CASSSGTGRADTQYF. The CDR3 DNA is TGTGCCAGCAGCTCTGGGACAGGGCGGGCAGATACGCAGTATTTT.

This clonotype has more than one count but fewer than ten. The V call is TRBV7-9, the J call TRBJ1-1; 8 positions agree with TRBD1. This CDR3 is built from 18 residues. Germline CDR1 reads SEHNR; CDR2 reads FQNEAQ (reference sequence). The V and J ends lost 6 bases and 0 bases, in that order; junction bases with no gene match: 15. This chain's CDR3 is CASSFDRGGLRVNTEAFF. CDR3 coding DNA: TGTGCCAGCAGTTTCGACAGGGGCGGTTTGAGGGTGAACACTGAAGCTTTCTTT.

This clonotype has only a few counts. V and J are TRBV7-8 and TRBJ2-1, with a possible D match to TRBD1 (5 bases). CDR3 length: 14 amino acids. V lost 1 base, J lost 4 bases, and 8 bases lay in between. The germline V gene encodes CDR1 SGHVS and CDR2 FQNEAQ. The CDR3 here is CASSLGRDYNEQFF. The CDR3 coding sequence is TGTGCCAGCAGCTTAGGCAGGGATTACAATGAGCAGTTCTTC.

CDR3 DNA sequence: TGTGCCAGCAGTTACTCGAATGGGGTCCAGAATCAGCCCCAGCATTTT. Its protein is CASSYSNGVQNQPQHF. V and J are TRBV6-2 or TRBV6-3 and TRBJ1-5; D unresolved. CDR3 length: 16 amino acids. The V gene lost 0 bases and the J gene lost 4 bases, with 13 bases spanning the gap. CDR1 is MNHEY and CDR2 is SVGEGT in the germline V gene.